The 7 T cell receptor beta chains in this list originate from one sample, sequenced in a study of T cells in Graves' hyperthyroidism and ophthalmopathy. Using RNA transcripts as the source, TCR beta CDR3 regions were amplified. HTBI primers were employed in a first-round RT-PCR of the TCR CDR3. TCRdb independently ran MiXCR on the multiplex PCR reads; one entry per CDR3 protein. Among under 300,000 distinct CDR3 sequences listed, roughly 13% were seen once. Material for sequencing was blood. All receptors derive from a woman between 40 and 55 years old with Graves' hyperthyroidism.

This sequence joins TRBV2 and TRBJ2-3, with TRBD2 as a possible D gene (6 bases). Between the trimmed V and J ends, which lost 4 bases and 6 bases, there was a span of 14 bases. Germline-derived CDR1 and CDR2 are SNHLY and FYNNEI. There are 14 residues in the CDR3. The chain's CDR3 is CASSALGSGDTQYF. Here the CDR3 DNA reads TGTGCCAGCAGTGCCCTGGGGAGCGGGGATACGCAGTATTTT.

This clonotype was counted once. A much larger clone sits a single nucleotide away, making a read error possible. The rearrangement joins TRBV15 to TRBJ2-1; TRBD2 matches at 7 bases. Germline values: CDR1 LNHNV, CDR2 YYDKDF (reference sequence). V was pared by 9 bases and J by 3 bases, with 14 bases of the junction left unmatched. CDR3 length: 16 amino acids. The CDR3 sequence is CATSIPAGTFYNEQFF. In DNA form, the CDR3 reads TGTGCCACTTCTATACCAGCGGGAACGTTCTACAATGAGCAGTTCTTC.

Concerning this clonotype itself: A read error may produce the germline difference seen at one junction end. V gene TRBV11-2 combines with J gene TRBJ2-7; 7 bases are shared with TRBD1. Germline assignment: CDR1 SGHAT and CDR2 FQNNGV. This CDR3 is built from 15 residues. Written as DNA, the CDR3 is TGTGCCAGCAGCTTAAGTCAGGGGGATGTCTACGGGCAGTACTTC. Protein product: CASSLSQGDVYGQYF.

As for this clonotype: A much larger clone differs by one base, so this may be a read error. The chain has TRBV6-2 or TRBV6-3 and TRBJ2-5; weak D call: TRBD1 (5 bases). The CDR3 is 13 residues long. CDR1 is MNHEY and CDR2 is SVGEGT in the germline V gene. The germline V and J ends were trimmed by 6 bases and 0 bases, with 8 bases remaining between them. CDR3 nucleotide sequence: TGTGCCAGCAGATCAGGGAACCAAGAGACCCAGTACTTC. This gives the protein CASRSGNQETQYF.

The chain joins TRBV14 to TRBJ1-1; D unclear. The V end was cut by 0 bases, the J end by 7 bases, with 12 bases between. Germline assignment: CDR1 SGHDN and CDR2 FVKESK. The CDR3 spans 14 residues. The chain's CDR3 is CASSQDLNRLEAFF. The CDR3 DNA follows: TGTGCCAGCAGCCAAGATCTGAACCGTCTTGAAGCTTTCTTT.

This clonotype has a count of ten or more. This sequence joins TRBV7-8 and TRBJ2-7; a weak D match, TRBD1 (6 bases). CDR3 size: 16 residues. The germline V gene has CDR1 SGHVS and CDR2 FQNEAQ. V was clipped by 2 bases and J by 5 bases, with 19 bases between them. Written as DNA, the CDR3 is TGTGCCAGCAGCTTAACCCCGGGACACTCCGAGAACGAGCAGTACTTC. Encoded protein: CASSLTPGHSENEQYF.

This clonotype was observed many times. CDR3 sequence (DNA): TGCGCCAGCAGCTTGGAAGAATGGAGCTCCTACGAGCAGTACTTC. It encodes CASSLEEWSSYEQYF. This chain links TRBV5-1 with TRBJ2-7; D is unclear. V was cut by 0 bases and J by 0 bases, with 10 bases left in between. Germline CDR1 is SGHRS and CDR2 is YFSETQ. The CDR3 runs 15 residues.